These T cell receptor beta chains were read from a single sample in a study of T cell repertoires in cytomegalovirus infection. TCRdb recomputed calls from the reads with MiXCR, one row per CDR3 protein. This repertoire shows 500,000 or so distinct CDR3 sequences, 16% found once; its top ten account for about 24%. Specimen: CD8+ T cells from PBMCs. Receptor source: a human donor in good health (CMV status not recorded). Some clones in this sample may be carry-over from other donors' samples. The CDR3 runs from the conserved cysteine through the conserved F or W. D genes are given only for firm matches. A clone size is listed for some rows: how often the clone was seen (once, few, many), or a class if it is expanded.

>TRBV4-1|few|TRBJ1-3|-
CASSQASQASGNTIYF
TGCGCCAGCAGCCAAGCGAGCCAGGCTTCTGGAAACACCATATATTTT
>TRBV7-4|-|TRBJ1-4|-
CASSLVGGGNEKLFF
TGTGCCAGCAGCTTAGTCGGGGGGGGTAATGAAAAACTGTTTTTT
>TRBV7-9|many|TRBJ2-7|-
CASSLPGQGGRNEQYF
TGTGCCAGCAGCTTACCGGGCCAGGGGGGCAGGAACGAGCAGTACTTC
>TRBV4-2|many|TRBJ1-2|TRBD1
CASSQVTPTGLNYGYTF
TGTGCCAGCAGCCAGGTTACACCGACAGGGTTGAACTATGGCTACACCTTC
>TRBV28|few|TRBJ2-3|TRBD2
CASTTLAGGLTFTDTQYF
TGTGCCAGCACCACCCTAGCGGGAGGCCTTACCTTCACAGATACGCAGTATTTT
>TRBV5-6|-|TRBJ2-5|-
CASSLGRGLLSQETQYF
TGTGCCAGCAGCTTGGGTAGGGGCCTCCTATCTCAAGAGACCCAGTACTTC
>TRBV10-3|few|TRBJ1-5|-
CAISESGFGTQPQHF
TGTGCCATCAGTGAGTCCGGCTTCGGAACCCAGCCCCAGCATTTT
>TRBV7-3|-|TRBJ1-1|-
CASSSFGGQEAFF
TGTGCCAGCAGCTCCTTTGGGGGACAAGAAGCTTTCTTT
>TRBV14|few|TRBJ2-1|-
CASSPRRGTHYNEQFF
TGTGCCAGCAGCCCCCGCCGGGGGACACATTACAATGAGCAGTTCTTC
>TRBV7-9|many|TRBJ2-5|TRBD2
CASSSVAGGSAKETQYF
TGTGCCAGCAGTTCGGTGGCTGGCGGGAGTGCAAAAGAGACCCAGTACTTC
>TRBV28|few|TRBJ2-7|-
CASSAIGTYREQYF
TGTGCCAGCAGTGCCATCGGGACTTATAGGGAGCAGTACTTC
>TRBV2|few|TRBJ2-2|-
CASSNHLQGNTGELFF
TGTGCCAGCAGTAACCACCTACAGGGAAACACCGGGGAGCTGTTTTTT
>TRBV2|-|TRBJ1-1|-
CASSDAGNTEAFF
TGTGCCAGCAGTGATGCGGGGAACACTGAAGCTTTCTTT
>TRBV12-3/TRBV12-4|many|TRBJ1-3|-
CASSLDTALAYTIYF
TGTGCCAGCAGTTTAGACACCGCCCTTGCGTACACCATATATTTT
>TRBV7-9|-|TRBJ2-3|TRBD1
CASSPRTGDTDTQYF
TGTGCCAGCAGCCCCCGGACAGGGGACACAGATACGCAGTATTTT
>TRBV12-3/TRBV12-4|-|TRBJ2-7|-
CASSHQGGGSYEQYF
TGTGCCAGCAGTCATCAGGGGGGGGGCTCCTACGAGCAGTACTTC
>TRBV13|few|TRBJ2-2|TRBD1
CASIQQGPSMNTGELFF
TGTGCCAGCATCCAACAGGGGCCTAGCATGAACACCGGGGAGCTGTTTTTT
>TRBV7-9|-|TRBJ2-7|-
CASRGTPRYEQYF
TGTGCCAGCAGGGGTACTCCGCGCTACGAGCAGTACTTC
>TRBV19|-|TRBJ2-7|TRBD1
CASSADRGINEQYF
TGTGCCAGTAGCGCTGACAGGGGGATCAACGAGCAGTACTTC
>TRBV28|many|TRBJ2-5|TRBD2
CASSTPRGGRSQETQYF
TGTGCCAGCAGTACCCCCCGGGGCGGGAGAAGCCAAGAGACCCAGTACTTC
>TRBV19|few|TRBJ2-7|-
CAVTQGKYF
TGTGCCGTGACCCAGGGAAAGTACTTC
>TRBV5-5|-|TRBJ2-1|-
CASSLRTPNEQFF
TGTGCCAGCAGCTTACGGACACCCAATGAGCAGTTCTTC
>TRBV24-1|few|TRBJ2-7|-
CATSDPRDSRAYEQYF
TGTGCCACCAGTGACCCCCGGGATAGTCGTGCCTACGAGCAGTACTTC